The rows below give T cell receptor beta chains drawn from one sample of a study of neurological immune-mediated disorders. TCRdb processed the 5' RACE reads anew with MiXCR; each CDR3 protein has one entry. The sample contains under 80,000 distinct CDR3 sequences, 4% to 6% of which appear only once. Sequences were obtained from PBMCs. The receptors originated from a woman in her twenties or thirties with multiple sclerosis. Both conserved end residues are part of each CDR3. A D gene is named only where the DNA matches it firmly. The size field is filled for only some rows; it gives once, few, many or a size class.

j_call	clone_size	v_call	cdr3_length	d_call	cdr3_aa	cdr3_nt
TRBJ2-7	few	TRBV4-2	15	-	CASSQDLSLTYEQYF	TGTGCCAGCAGCCAAGATTTGTCTTTAACCTACGAGCAGTACTTC
TRBJ1-2	many	TRBV20-1	12	-	CSARVQDYGYTF	TGCAGTGCTAGAGTACAGGACTATGGCTACACCTTC
TRBJ2-3	many	TRBV20-1	17	TRBD2	CSAGGMLAGASTDTQYF	TGCAGTGCTGGGGGAATGCTAGCGGGGGCTAGCACAGATACGCAGTATTTT
TRBJ2-3	many	TRBV7-9	14	TRBD1	CASSTRQGPDTQYF	TGTGCCAGCAGCACAAGACAGGGCCCAGATACGCAGTATTTT
TRBJ1-3	once	TRBV5-1	14	-	CASSQDNARGRIYF	TGCGCCAGCAGTCAGGACAACGCCAGGGGTCGAATATATTTT
TRBJ1-1	few	TRBV20-1	14	-	CSARTGTLKGGAFF	TGCAGTGCTAGAACCGGGACCCTCAAAGGCGGAGCTTTCTTT
TRBJ2-7	-	TRBV14	15	-	CASSQTGTLPYEQYF	TGTGCCAGCAGCCAAACTGGGACGCTCCCCTACGAGCAGTACTTC
TRBJ2-1	many	TRBV5-1	15	TRBD2	CASSSQRGGYNEQFF	TGCGCCAGCAGCTCCCAGCGGGGGGGGTACAATGAGCAGTTCTTC
TRBJ1-1	-	TRBV5-1	14	-	CASRAGRMNTEAFF	TGCGCCAGCAGAGCAGGGCGGATGAACACTGAAGCTTTCTTT
TRBJ2-7	many	TRBV27	15	-	CASSSRLGTGYEQYF	TGTGCCAGCAGTTCCCGGCTAGGAACAGGGTACGAGCAGTACTTC
TRBJ2-6	-	TRBV21-1	18	-	CASSKARAGEAGANVLTF	TGTGCCAGCAGCAAAGCGCGGGCAGGGGAGGCTGGGGCCAACGTCCTGACTTTC
TRBJ2-1	many	TRBV9	13	-	CASSVDTSNEQFF	TGTGCCAGCAGCGTAGACACTAGCAATGAGCAGTTCTTC
TRBJ1-1	many	TRBV5-1	14	-	CASSLVAGDTEAFF	TGCGCCAGCAGCTTGGTTGCAGGCGACACTGAAGCTTTCTTT
TRBJ2-3	many	TRBV7-2	13	-	CASSLVYTDTQYF	TGTGCCAGCAGCTTAGTCTATACAGATACGCAGTATTTT
TRBJ2-7	many	TRBV5-1	15	TRBD1	CASSPRQGVPYEQYF	TGCGCCAGCAGCCCCCGACAGGGAGTGCCCTACGAGCAGTACTTC
TRBJ2-3	many	TRBV20-1	14	TRBD2	CSARPSGGADTQYF	TGCAGTGCTAGGCCTAGCGGGGGGGCTGATACGCAGTATTTT
TRBJ2-2	many	TRBV27	14	-	CASREGTYTGELFF	TGTGCCAGCAGAGAGGGGACCTACACCGGGGAGCTGTTTTTT
TRBJ2-3	few	TRBV28	16	TRBD1	CASKPRDRLGVDTQYF	TGTGCCAGCAAGCCACGGGACAGGTTAGGAGTAGATACGCAGTATTTT
TRBJ1-4	many	TRBV20-1	15	-	CSASLPGRGVGKLFF	TGCAGTGCTAGCCTCCCGGGACGGGGCGTTGGAAAACTGTTTTTT
TRBJ1-4	many	TRBV7-2	15	-	CASSSNRATNEKLFF	TGTGCCAGCAGCTCCAACAGGGCAACTAATGAAAAACTGTTTTTT
TRBJ2-1	many	TRBV20-1	15	TRBD2	CSARSGLAGTNEQFF	TGCAGTGCTAGATCCGGGCTAGCGGGGACAAATGAGCAGTTCTTC
TRBJ2-7	many	TRBV5-1	15	TRBD1	CASSIGTGEPYEQYF	TGCGCCAGCAGCATTGGGACAGGGGAGCCCTACGAGCAGTACTTC
TRBJ2-1	many	TRBV20-1	15	TRBD2	CSAREVAGGMSEQFF	TGCAGTGCTAGAGAGGTCGCGGGGGGTATGAGTGAGCAGTTCTTC
TRBJ2-7	many	TRBV6-5	16	-	CASSYSRGYQTYEQYF	TGTGCCAGCAGTTACTCTAGGGGATACCAGACCTACGAGCAGTACTTC
TRBJ1-2	many	TRBV5-1	14	TRBD1	CASSSGQGARGYTF	TGCGCCAGCAGCTCGGGACAGGGGGCTCGGGGCTACACCTTC
TRBJ1-1	many	TRBV12-3/TRBV12-4	13	-	CASTSQGATEAFF	TGTGCCAGCACCTCCCAAGGGGCTACTGAAGCTTTCTTT
TRBJ2-5	many	TRBV5-6	14	-	CASSPPQGWGTQYF	TGTGCCAGCAGCCCCCCCCAGGGTTGGGGGACCCAGTACTTC
TRBJ2-2	few	TRBV7-7	14	-	CASSFSQNTGELFF	TGTGCTAGCAGCTTTTCGCAGAACACCGGGGAGCTGTTTTTT
TRBJ1-1	many	TRBV6-5	12	-	CASRTVGIEAFF	TGTGCCAGCAGGACCGTCGGAATTGAAGCTTTCTTT
TRBJ2-5	many	TRBV29-1	12	-	CSVGPSQETQYF	TGCAGCGTTGGACCGAGCCAAGAGACCCAGTACTTC
TRBJ2-5	many	TRBV3-1	15	-	CASSQGYSYWETQYF	TGTGCCAGCAGCCAAGGGTACTCGTATTGGGAGACCCAGTACTTC
TRBJ1-5	many	TRBV12-3/TRBV12-4	14	TRBD1	CASSPPGGAQPQHF	TGTGCCAGCAGTCCCCCAGGGGGGGCCCAGCCCCAGCATTTT
TRBJ1-1	many	TRBV27	13	-	CASSLSGQLEAFF	TGTGCCAGCAGTTTATCGGGTCAACTTGAAGCTTTCTTT
TRBJ1-5	few	TRBV29-1	14	-	CSVLRREKDQPQNF	TGCAGCGTCCTCCGGAGGGAAAAAGATCAGCCCCAGAATTTT
TRBJ1-2	many	TRBV28	13	-	CASSLGRGYGYTF	TGTGCCAGCAGTTTAGGGCGGGGTTATGGCTACACCTTC